The 24 T cell receptor beta chains in this list originate from one sample, sequenced in a study of technical replicates of blood from a few donors. Sequencing used immunoSEQ multiplex PCR; TCRdb keeps in-frame clones, though not all of them. Of roughly 14,000 clones in the sample, more than 75% were seen once. Sequences were obtained from PBMCs. These receptors were taken from a human donor in good health.

The count of this clone is one. The chain is built from TRBV7-7 and TRBJ2-7, with a tentative D call TRBD2 (6 bases). Deletions cut 1 base from V and 2 bases from J, with 6 bases between. The CDR3 runs 13 residues. CDR1 is SSHAT and CDR2 is FNYEAQ in the germline V gene (reference sequence). The CDR3 sequence: CASSLGLAYEQYF. CDR3 DNA: TGTGCCAGCAGCTTAGGACTAGCCTACGAGCAGTACTTC.

The rearrangement links TRBV10-3 to TRBJ1-4; tentatively, D is TRBD1 (5 bases). Germline CDR1 reads ENHRY; CDR2 reads SYGVKD. Trimming cost V 3 bases and J 8 bases, with 13 bases left between them. CDR3 length equals 14 residues. Here the CDR3 DNA reads TGTGCCATCAGTGACGGGCAGGGTGGAGAAAAACTGTTTTTT. It codes for CAISDGQGGEKLFF.

This sequence joins TRBV5-1 and TRBJ2-1; 7 bases line up with TRBD1. Per the germline V gene, CDR1 is SGHRS and CDR2 is YFSETQ. After removal of 3 bases from V and 4 bases from J, the junction contained 4 bases not matched to a gene. There are 14 residues in the CDR3. CDR3 region: CASSYGQDYNEQFF. The CDR3, as DNA: TGCGCCAGCAGCTATGGACAGGATTACAATGAGCAGTTCTTC.

V usage is TRBV28 and J usage is TRBJ2-7; 8 bases are a match to TRBD2. The V gene end was trimmed by 4 bases and the J gene end by 4 bases; junction bases not matched to a gene: 9. From germline, CDR1 is MDHEN and CDR2 SYDVKM. The CDR3 sequence is 15 residues long. The CDR3 DNA is TGTGCCAGCAGTTCTCCCCCGACGGGGGGGTACGAGCAGTACTTC. Translation: CASSSPPTGGYEQYF.

The chain couples TRBV6-6 to TRBJ2-5; TRBD2 matches 7 bases. CDR3 length equals 15 residues. V shed 8 bases and J 5 bases; nucleotides not matched to a gene: 14. CDR1 is MNHNY and CDR2 is SVGAGI in the germline V gene (reference sequence). CDR3 sequence: CASLKGRENWETQYF. CDR3 coding DNA: TGTGCCAGCTTAAAGGGGCGGGAGAATTGGGAGACCCAGTACTTC.

The chain is built from TRBV2 and TRBJ2-2; tentative D call: TRBD1 (5 bases). V was trimmed by 4 bases and J by 3 bases, leaving 12 bases between them. The CDR3 sequence is 15 residues long. Germline CDR1 is SNHLY and CDR2 is FYNNEI. The DNA for the CDR3 is TGTGCCAGCAGTGGGGGCCAGGGATACACCGGGGAGCTGTTTTTT. This translates into CASSGGQGYTGELFF.

This chain connects TRBV28 to TRBJ2-1; possibly TRBD1 for D (5 bases). Germline V lookup: CDR1 MDHEN, CDR2 SYDVKM. The length of the CDR3 is 11 residues. V was trimmed by 7 bases and J by 10 bases, leaving 11 bases between them. The chain's CDR3 is CASTIRGEQFF. In DNA, the CDR3 is TGTGCCAGCACCATAAGGGGCGAGCAGTTCTTC.

The rearrangement joins TRBV10-3 to TRBJ2-3; 7 nucleotides agree with TRBD2. V dropped 3 bases and J dropped 2; count of bases not matched to a gene: 5. The CDR3 has 15 amino acids. The germline V gene encodes CDR1 ENHRY and CDR2 SYGVKD. The DNA of the CDR3 is TGTGCCATCAGTGAAGCTAGCGGAATCACAGATACGCAGTATTTT. Encoded protein: CAISEASGITDTQYF.

The rearrangement links TRBV2 to TRBJ1-1; TRBD1 is a possible D gene (5 bases). This CDR3 contains 15 residues. The germline gives CDR1 SNHLY, CDR2 FYNNEI. V lost 6 bases to trimming and J lost 1 base, with 15 bases between them. The CDR3 is CASRGGRTQNTEAFF. The CDR3 DNA reads as TGTGCCAGCAGGGGGGGTCGGACACAGAACACTGAAGCTTTCTTT.

The rearrangement links TRBV5-1 to TRBJ2-2, with TRBD1 matching over 9 bases. The CDR3 loop spans 17 amino acids. CDR1 SGHRS and CDR2 YFSETQ come from the germline V gene. The ends lost 5 bases at V and 6 bases at J; junction bases unmatched: 14. The CDR3 loop reads CASRPGQGQSSAGELFF. In nucleotides, the CDR3 is TGCGCCAGCAGGCCGGGACAGGGCCAATCAAGCGCCGGGGAGCTGTTTTTT.

The rearrangement joins TRBV28 to TRBJ2-6, with 7 positions matching TRBD1. Per the germline V gene, CDR1 is MDHEN and CDR2 is SYDVKM. This CDR3 comprises 20 residues. After removal of 2 bases from V and 0 bases from J, the junction contained 13 bases not matched to a gene. The CDR3 reads CASSLNTGDPTYSGANVLTF. CDR3 bases: TGTGCCAGCAGTTTAAACACAGGGGACCCGACATACTCTGGGGCCAACGTCCTGACTTTC.

This chain links TRBV5-1 with TRBJ2-5; 8 positions match TRBD1. This CDR3 comprises 14 residues. Germline loops: CDR1 SGHRS, CDR2 YFSETQ. J was trimmed by 2 bases and V by 4 bases; bases with no gene match: 4. The DNA of the CDR3 is TGCGCCAGCAGCCGACAGGGGCGACAAGAGACCCAGTACTTC. This encodes CASSRQGRQETQYF.

The rearrangement joins TRBV7-2 to TRBJ1-5, with TRBD1 matching 8 bases. The J segment lost 5 bases and the V segment lost 5 bases, leaving 14 bases of the junction unmatched. There are 17 residues in the CDR3. CDR1 is SGHTA and CDR2 is FQGNSA in the germline V gene. The CDR3 coding sequence is TGTGCCAGCAGCATCCAGGGGGCCGGACGCCCCGATCAGCCCCAGCATTTT. This sequence encodes CASSIQGAGRPDQPQHF.

The chain links TRBV6-5 to TRBJ1-5, with a weak D call TRBD1 (5 bases). CDR3 size: 15 residues. V dropped 0 bases and J dropped 2 bases, with 8 bases sitting between them. Looked up from germline, CDR1 is MNHEY and CDR2 is SVGAGI. The CDR3 here is CASSYSGGGNQPQHF. The CDR3 DNA follows: TGTGCCAGCAGTTACTCGGGGGGAGGCAATCAGCCCCAGCATTTT.

The chain employs TRBV29-1 and TRBJ2-5; tentatively, D is TRBD2 (6 bases). Trimming shortened V by 4 bases and J by 2 bases, and 17 bases separated the two germline ends. The CDR3 contains 15 residues. Per the germline V gene, CDR1 is SQVTM and CDR2 is ANQGSEA. DNA for the CDR3: TGCAGCGTTGGAGTCAGGTTAGCGGCGCAAGAGACCCAGTACTTC. Translated: CSVGVRLAAQETQYF.

CDR3 coding DNA: TGTGCCAGTAGTATAGTCGCGGCAAGCACAGATACGCAGTATTTT. Translated, it gives CASSIVAASTDTQYF. This chain connects TRBV19 to TRBJ2-3; D gene unclear. The V gene lost 1 base and the J gene lost 0 bases, with 8 bases spanning the gap. In germline, CDR1 is LNHDA, CDR2 SQIVND (reference sequence). The CDR3 is 15 residues long.

The chain links TRBV5-1 to TRBJ2-1, with D perhaps TRBD2 (5 bases). Trimming cost V 0 bases and J 2 bases, with 12 bases left between them. The CDR3 covers 16 residues. The germline gives CDR1 SGHRS, CDR2 YFSETQ. The CDR3 DNA is TGCGCCAGCAGCTTGGAAGCTAGCCTCCCCTACAATGAGCAGTTCTTC. Translation: CASSLEASLPYNEQFF.

This chain connects TRBV2 to TRBJ1-4; no reliable D call. Germline V CDR1 and CDR2: SNHLY, FYNNEI. Trimming pared 6 bases from V and 3 bases from J, leaving 23 bases between. The CDR3 is 18 amino acids. The CDR3: CASRETPGRERSNEKLFF. The CDR3 DNA reads TGTGCCAGCAGGGAGACCCCCGGACGGGAGCGGTCTAATGAAAAACTGTTTTTT.

The chain links TRBV14 to TRBJ1-2; 8 positions match TRBD1. Germline assignment: CDR1 SGHDN and CDR2 FVKESK. CDR3 length: 14 residues. V was clipped by 1 base and J by 5 bases; unmatched bases: 3. DNA of the CDR3: TGTGCCAGCAGCCAAGCGGACAGGGTGTATGGCTACACCTTC. As protein: CASSQADRVYGYTF.

V usage is TRBV10-3 and J usage is TRBJ2-1, with a tentative D call TRBD1 (5 bases). From germline, CDR1 is ENHRY and CDR2 SYGVKD. V lost 5 bases and J 6 bases, leaving 17 bases between the germline ends. The CDR3 length is 15 residues. DNA of the CDR3: TGTGCCATCAGTTTACCCGGTCAGGGCGGCAATGAGCAGTTCTTC. Its translation: CAISLPGQGGNEQFF.

The chain joins TRBV7-9 to TRBJ2-2; D possibly corresponds to TRBD2 (5 bases). Germline V gene lookup returns CDR1 SEHNR and CDR2 FQNEAQ (reference sequence). V lost 6 bases and J lost 4, with 15 bases in between. The CDR3 spans 15 residues. The CDR3 nucleotides read TGTGCCAGCAGGCGTGGAGAGGGTAGCACCGGGGAGCTGTTTTTT. It specifies CASRRGEGSTGELFF.

The chain carries TRBV19 and TRBJ1-1; 10 nucleotides agree with TRBD1. The germline CDR1 and CDR2 sequences are LNHDA and SQIVND (reference sequence). J gave up 6 bases and V 3 bases, and 4 bases lay outside the gene matches. CDR3 length: 14 amino acids. The DNA for the CDR3 is TGTGCCAGTAGTATTAGAGGACAGGGGGCTGAAGCTTTCTTT. The encoded protein is CASSIRGQGAEAFF.

The chain employs TRBV28 and TRBJ2-1; 9 nucleotides match TRBD1. CDR1 and CDR2 (germline): MDHEN, SYDVKM. V shed 6 bases and J 8 bases; nucleotides not matched to a gene: 8. The CDR3 totals 14 residues. The CDR3 DNA follows: TGTGCCAGCAGGACGACAGGGGGTCGCCATGAGCAGTTCTTC. It specifies CASRTTGGRHEQFF.

In this sample, this clone turned up a few times. As DNA, the CDR3 is TGTGCCAGCAGCCGAGAGCAAAATGAAAAACTGTTTTTT. Amino acids: CASSREQNEKLFF. This chain links TRBV13 with TRBJ1-4, with D uncertain. Germline V gene data show CDR1 as PRHDT and CDR2 as FYEKMQ (reference sequence). Trimming pared 5 bases from V and 5 bases from J, leaving 9 bases between. This CDR3 has 13 residues.